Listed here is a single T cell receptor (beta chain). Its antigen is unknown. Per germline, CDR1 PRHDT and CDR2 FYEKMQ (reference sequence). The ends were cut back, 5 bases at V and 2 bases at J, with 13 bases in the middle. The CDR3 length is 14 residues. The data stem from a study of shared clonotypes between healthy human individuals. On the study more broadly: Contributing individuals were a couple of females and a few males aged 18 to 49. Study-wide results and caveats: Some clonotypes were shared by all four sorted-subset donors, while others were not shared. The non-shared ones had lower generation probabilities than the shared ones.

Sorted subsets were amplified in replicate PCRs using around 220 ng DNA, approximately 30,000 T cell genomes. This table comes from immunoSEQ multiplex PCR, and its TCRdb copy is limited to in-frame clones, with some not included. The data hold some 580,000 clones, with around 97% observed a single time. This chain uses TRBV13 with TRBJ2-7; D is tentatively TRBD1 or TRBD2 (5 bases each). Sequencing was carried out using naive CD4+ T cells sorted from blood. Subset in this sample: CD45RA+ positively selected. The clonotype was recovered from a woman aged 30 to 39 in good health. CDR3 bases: TGTGCCAGCAGCCCTCGGGACGTTACCTACGAGCAGTACTTC. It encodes CASSPRDVTYEQYF.